Listed here is a single T cell receptor beta chain. Its matching antigen is unknown. One junction end disagrees with the germline gene, perhaps due to a read error. The CDR3 spans 12 residues. Germline V lookup: CDR1 SGHNT, CDR2 YYREEE (reference sequence). The data belong to a study of CD8 T cells in Susac syndrome. Study-wide findings and caveats: Regarding the TCR sequencing and HLA analysis, the study admitted that a relatively small number of individuals were involved.

RNA in amounts of roughly 0.5 to 1 ug was reverse transcribed with random hexamers. TCRdb called the immunoSEQ multiplex PCR reads again in MiXCR, with one record for every CDR3 protein. The sample shows 50,000 or so distinct CDR3 sequences, more than 85% of them seen only once. The V gene is TRBV5-4, the J gene TRBJ2-2; D unresolved. The receptor comes from a human donor in good health. The sample was CD8+ T cells from PBMCs. In DNA form, the CDR3 reads TGTGCCAGCAACTTGGTTGCCGGGGAGCTGTTTTTT. This translates into CASNLVAGELFF.